The 12 T cell receptor beta chains below were found in one sample sequenced in a study of T cell clonotyping in hematopoietic cell transplantation. Specified time point: recipient sample about 28 days before transplant, after cytoreduction. Generated by immunoSEQ multiplex PCR, the TCRdb table keeps only in-frame clones and is missing some. This sample has roughly 17,000 clones; 93% occur once, and the top ten carry 1.8%. Material: peripheral blood mononuclear cells, obtained before stem cell transplant. The source is a man aged 18 to 35 with biphenotypic leukemia. Some clones in this sample may be carry-over from other donors' samples.

V and J are TRBV11-3 and TRBJ2-7; maybe TRBD1 (5 bases). The germline V gene has CDR1 SGHNT and CDR2 YENEEA. The CDR3 totals 14 residues. V lost 1 base and J lost 0, with 7 bases in between. This chain's CDR3 is CASSLGGSSYEQYF. The CDR3 nucleotides read TGTGCCAGCAGCTTAGGGGGCAGCTCCTACGAGCAGTACTTC.

The chain uses TRBV5-6 and TRBJ2-1, with TRBD1 identical over 9 bases. CDR3 length equals 13 residues. Trimming at V came to 1 base and at J to 15 bases, leaving 8 bases not matched to a gene. CDR1 and CDR2 from the germline V gene are SGHDT and YYEEEE. CDR3 sequence reads: CASSLNRGLIGFF. CDR3 DNA sequence: TGTGCCAGCAGCTTGAACAGGGGGCTAATCGGGTTCTTC. Filled out from reference TRBV5-6 and TRBJ2-1, the complete variable domain reads DAGVTQSPTHLIKTRGQQVTLRCSPKSGHDTVSWYQQALGQGPQFIFQYYEEEERQRGNFPDRFSGHQFPNYSSELNVNALLLGDSALYLCASSLNRGLIGFFGPGTRLTVL.

This rearrangement joins TRBV2 to TRBJ2-7; 10 nucleotides align to TRBD1. V shed 6 bases and J 3 bases; nucleotides not matched to a gene: 17. The CDR3 runs to 18 residues. Per the germline V gene, CDR1 is SNHLY and CDR2 is FYNNEI. CDR3 DNA sequence: TGTGCCAGCAGAGAGAGCCTCGGGACAGGGGATTCCGGCTACGAGCAGTACTTC. Residues: CASRESLGTGDSGYEQYF.

The chain links TRBV12-5 to TRBJ2-5; perhaps TRBD2 as D (6 bases). This CDR3 comprises 13 residues. Between the trimmed V and J ends, which lost 7 bases and 7 bases, there was a span of 16 bases. CDR1 is LGHNT, CDR2 FRNRAP, per germline. The CDR3 DNA follows: TGTGCTAGTGTTAAAGGAGAGGGAGGGACCCAGTACTTC. This sequence encodes CASVKGEGGTQYF.

As DNA, the CDR3 is TGCGCCAGCAGCCAAGGTGCATTCTCCTACGAGCAGTACTTC. Translation gives CASSQGAFSYEQYF. The chain is built from TRBV4-3 and TRBJ2-7, with D unclear. This CDR3 has 14 residues. V was pared by 1 base and J by 0 bases, with 7 bases between. The germline V gene has CDR1 LGHNA and CDR2 YSLEER.

The rearrangement links TRBV30 to TRBJ1-1; possible D gene TRBD1, 6 bases. Germline loops: CDR1 GTSNPN, CDR2 SVGIG (reference sequence). This CDR3 has 12 amino acids. Trimming stripped 7 bases from V and 0 bases from J, with 9 bases between. CDR3 sequence: CALRDMNTEAFF. CDR3 nucleotides: TGTGCCTTAAGGGACATGAACACTGAAGCTTTCTTT.

The chain has TRBV6-1 and TRBJ1-6, with a tentative D call TRBD1 (5 bases). The germline CDR1 and CDR2 sequences are MNHNS and SASEGT. The length of the CDR3 is 14 residues. V lost 5 bases, J lost 7 bases, and 12 bases lay in between. The CDR3 protein is CASSIQADNSPLHF. CDR3 sequence (DNA): TGTGCCAGCAGTATACAGGCGGACAATTCACCCCTCCACTTT.

The CDR3 here is CASSVGPTYEQYF. CDR3 coding DNA: TGTGCCAGCAGCGTGGGACCAACCTACGAGCAGTACTTC. The rearrangement joins TRBV5-6 to TRBJ2-7; D assignment may be TRBD1 or TRBD2 (5 bases each). V gave up 4 bases and J gave up 2 bases, with 10 bases separating them. The V gene's germline CDR1 is SGHDT and CDR2 YYEEEE. The CDR3 runs to 13 residues.

The chain couples TRBV29-1 to TRBJ1-1; D is perhaps TRBD1 (5 bases). The CDR3 is 13 residues long. Looked up from germline, CDR1 is SQVTM and CDR2 is ANQGSEA. V gave up 7 bases and J gave up 0 bases, with 12 bases separating them. This CDR3 is CSGGTELNTEAFF. The DNA of the CDR3 is TGCAGCGGAGGGACCGAACTGAACACTGAAGCTTTCTTT. Using reference TRBV29-1 and TRBJ1-1 for the parts outside the CDR3, the full variable domain is SAVISQKPSRDICQRGTSLTIQCQVDSQVTMMFWYRQQPGQSLTLIATANQGSEATYESGFVIDKFPISRPNLTFSTLTVSNMSPEDSSIYLCSGGTELNTEAFFGQGTRLTVV.

This clone is labeled as medium-sized. This chain links TRBV21-1 with TRBJ2-5; the table's D call, TRBD1, was not checked against the DNA. TRBV21-1 corresponds to a pseudogene. This CDR3 contains 12 residues. The CDR3 DNA reads TGTGCCAGCAGCAAAGACAGGGAGACCCAGTACTTC. It codes for CASSKDRETQYF.

V and J are TRBV21-1 and TRBJ1-5. TRBV21-1 is a pseudogene locus. This CDR3 contains 13 residues. CDR3 in DNA: TGTGCCAGCCGGGACCTCCCAAGGCAGCCCCAGCATTTT. Protein sequence: CASRDLPRQPQHF.

The chain employs TRBV30 and TRBJ1-2, with D maybe TRBD1 (5 bases). Germline V gene data show CDR1 as GTSNPN and CDR2 as SVGIG (reference sequence). Trimming took off 5 bases at V and 6 bases at J, with 16 bases between the two ends. This CDR3 has 13 residues. CDR3 region: CAWSPRGTDGYTF. CDR3 DNA: TGTGCCTGGTCCCCAAGAGGGACGGATGGCTACACCTTC.